A single sample gave rise to the 32 T cell receptor beta chains below, sequenced in a study of T-cell memory formation after mild COVID-19. One entry per CDR3 protein results from TCRdb running MiXCR on the 5' RACE reads. The repertoire holds hundreds of thousands of distinct CDR3 sequences, with less than 20% as singletons. Sequenced: PBMCs or a T cell subset sorted from them (not recorded which). The source is a man between 18 and 29 years old who had mild COVID-19 (a few samples of this study predate the infection). Cell type and time point are not known.

The rearrangement joins TRBV27 to TRBJ2-7, with TRBD2 as a possible D gene (5 bases). V lost 0 bases and J lost 0, with 18 bases in between. The CDR3 loop spans 18 amino acids. Per germline, CDR1 MNHEY and CDR2 SMNVEV (reference sequence). CDR3 in amino acids: CASSLSILRESSSYEQYF. CDR3 bases: TGTGCCAGCAGTTTATCGATTCTTCGGGAATCCAGCTCCTACGAGCAGTACTTC.

The J gene is TRBJ1-1, the V gene TRBV5-1; no reliable D call. Germline loops: CDR1 SGHRS, CDR2 YFSETQ. The V and J ends lost 0 bases and 7 bases respectively, with 7 bases between them. There are 12 residues in the CDR3. The CDR3 reads CASSLGLGEAFF. The CDR3 region has the DNA TGCGCCAGCAGCTTGGGCCTCGGTGAAGCTTTCTTT.

This chain joins TRBV7-2 and TRBJ1-3; maybe TRBD1 (5 bases). Germline lookup yields CDR1 SGHTA and CDR2 FQGNSA. This CDR3 comprises 16 residues. The V gene lost 5 bases and the J gene lost 0 bases, with 14 bases spanning the gap. CDR3 sequence: CASSPWGLGSGNTIYF. The CDR3 nucleotides read TGTGCCAGCAGCCCCTGGGGACTTGGCTCTGGAAACACCATATATTTT.

The chain links TRBV7-9 to TRBJ2-7, with TRBD1 identical over 7 bases. V shed 7 bases, J shed 13 bases, and the junction held 16 bases outside the gene matches. The CDR3 totals 13 residues. CDR1 is SEHNR and CDR2 is FQNEAQ in the germline V gene (reference sequence). The CDR3 reads CASTSDGTVILYF. The CDR3 DNA follows: TGTGCCAGCACCTCCGACGGGACAGTGATCCTATACTTC.

This clonotype has ten or more counts. This rearrangement joins TRBV7-2 to TRBJ1-5; D is undetermined. CDR3 length: 13 residues. The V end lost 4 bases, the J end lost 3 bases, and 7 bases lay between the germline ends. Germline V gives CDR1 SGHTA, CDR2 FQGNSA. The CDR3 DNA sequence: TGTGCCAGCAGCTCGGACTACAATCAGCCCCAGCATTTT. Protein sequence: CASSSDYNQPQHF. The whole variable domain, remainder taken from reference TRBV7-2 and TRBJ1-5, is GAGVSQSPSNKVTEKGKDVELRCDPISGHTALYWYRQSLGQGLEFLIYFQGNSAPDKSGLPSDRFSAERTGGSVSTLTIQRTQQEDSAVYLCASSSDYNQPQHFGDGTRLSIL.

This clonotype occurred a few times. V usage is TRBV6-5 and J usage is TRBJ2-1, with 7 nucleotides matching TRBD2. V was clipped by 2 bases and J by 7 bases; unmatched bases: 11. The CDR3 sequence is 16 residues long. Germline V gene data show CDR1 as MNHEY and CDR2 as SVGAGI. The CDR3 DNA sequence: TGTGCCAGCAGTTACCCGGCTAGCGGAGAGACAAATGAGCAGTTCTTC. Its protein product is CASSYPASGETNEQFF.

The V gene is TRBV18, the J gene TRBJ1-6; 7 nucleotides agree with TRBD1. The J segment lost 10 bases and the V segment lost 3 bases, leaving 12 bases of the junction unmatched. Germline V CDR1 and CDR2: KGHSH, LQKENI. The CDR3 contains 16 residues. DNA for the CDR3: TGTGCCAGCTCACCTAATCCCACAGGGGCTTGGTCACCCCTCCACTTT. Translation gives CASSPNPTGAWSPLHF.

Turning to this clonotype: At one boundary the junction diverges from the germline segment, which might be a read error. The rearrangement links TRBV15 to TRBJ2-2; tentative D call: TRBD2 (6 bases). The CDR3 runs 16 residues. Germline V CDR1 and CDR2: LNHNV, YYDKDF (reference sequence). The DNA for the CDR3 is TGTGCCACCAGCAGAGATTTTCAGGTTGCGGGCGGGGTGCTGTTTTTT. Protein product: CATSRDFQVAGGVLFF.

This clonotype was detected a few times. The V gene is TRBV2, the J gene TRBJ1-1; TRBD1 is a possible D gene (5 bases). The germline V gene encodes CDR1 SNHLY and CDR2 FYNNEI. The CDR3 extends over 10 amino acids. The V end lost 3 bases, the J end lost 11 bases, and 7 bases lay between the germline ends. This CDR3 is CASSDRVAFF. The CDR3 DNA is TGTGCCAGCAGTGACAGGGTGGCTTTCTTT. Complete variable domain (other parts from reference TRBV2 and TRBJ1-1): EPEVTQTPSHQVTQMGQEVILRCVPISNHLYFYWYRQILGQKVEFLVSFYNNEISEKSEIFDDQFSVERPDGSNFTLKIRSTKLEDSAMYFCASSDRVAFFGQGTRLTVV.

This clonotype was recorded a few times. This chain links TRBV2 with TRBJ2-4, with a possible D match to TRBD1 (6 bases). The V gene lost 5 bases and the J gene lost 10 bases, with 12 bases spanning the gap. The CDR3 is 12 amino acids. CDR1 and CDR2 from the germline V gene are SNHLY and FYNNEI. CDR3 in DNA: TGTGCCAGCAGTTTTAATAGGGGGATTCAGTACTTC. This encodes CASSFNRGIQYF.

The chain has TRBV18 and TRBJ1-2; D is possibly TRBD1 (5 bases). V was pared by 3 bases and J by 2 bases, with 16 bases between. Germline loops: CDR1 KGHSH, CDR2 LQKENI. The CDR3 is 16 residues long. DNA of the CDR3: TGTGCCAGCTCACCCCAGTTGGGGGGACGGAACTATGGCTACACCTTC. Its translation: CASSPQLGGRNYGYTF.

This chain links TRBV6-5 with TRBJ1-5; TRBD1 is a possible D gene (5 bases). Trimming cost V 6 bases and J 5 bases, with 11 bases left between them. The CDR3 is made up of 13 amino acids. From germline, CDR1 is MNHEY and CDR2 SVGAGI. The CDR3 here is CASSRAGYQPQHF. CDR3 nucleotides: TGTGCCAGCAGCAGGGCAGGCTATCAGCCCCAGCATTTT.

For this clonotype: The junction shows a germline mismatch at one end, possibly a read error. This chain links TRBV18 with TRBJ2-5, with D hard to call. This CDR3 contains 13 residues. Looked up from germline, CDR1 is KGHSH and CDR2 is LQKENI. CDR3 protein: CASSPQPEETQYF. DNA for the CDR3: TGTGCCAGCTCGCCACAGCCCGAAGAGACCCAGTACTTC. The whole variable domain, remainder taken from reference TRBV18 and TRBJ2-5, is NAGVMQNPRHLVRRRGQEARLRCSPMKGHSHVYWYRQLPEEGLKFMVYLQKENIIDESGMPKERFSAEFPKEGPSILRIQQVVRGDSAAYFCASSPQPEETQYFGPGTRLLVL.

There are a few counts of this clonotype. The chain carries TRBV3-1 and TRBJ2-7; no clear D. The V gene's germline CDR1 is LGHDT and CDR2 YNNKEL (reference sequence). The V and J ends lost 4 bases and 4 bases respectively, with 14 bases between them. CDR3 length equals 14 residues. DNA of the CDR3: TGTGCCAGCAGCCGCAGAGGACCTAAATACGAGCAGTACTTC. This sequence encodes CASSRRGPKYEQYF.

This clonotype was seen a handful of times. The genes are TRBV20-1 and TRBJ2-7; 7 positions agree with TRBD2. The ends lost 5 bases at V and 3 bases at J; junction bases unmatched: 10. CDR1 and CDR2 from the germline V gene are DFQATT and SNEGSKA (reference sequence). The CDR3 is 14 amino acids. Written as DNA, the CDR3 is TGCAGTGCTCCGACCATAGCGGGCGGCTACGAGCAGTACGTC. Translating gives CSAPTIAGGYEQYV.

A word on this clonotype: At one of its ends the junction is not consistent with the germline gene, which may arise from a read error. The V gene is TRBV28, the J gene TRBJ1-5; D gene ambiguous. Germline assignment: CDR1 MDHEN and CDR2 SYDVKM. CDR3 length: 13 residues. Here the CDR3 DNA reads TGTGCCAGCAGTTCGAGGCGGGCCAGAGCATCAACTTTT. This gives the protein CASSSRRARASTF.

This clonotype was observed many times. This chain connects TRBV7-6 to TRBJ1-1; D remains unclear. The CDR3 extends over 17 amino acids. Germline V CDR1 and CDR2: SGHVS, FNYEAQ. Between the trimmed V and J ends, which lost 4 bases and 1 base, there was a span of 19 bases. CDR3 amino acids: CASSSSPDLRGNTEAFF. CDR3 in DNA: TGTGCCAGCAGCTCCTCCCCCGACCTCCGAGGGAACACTGAAGCTTTCTTT.

This clonotype was observed a few times. The chain is built from TRBV4-3 and TRBJ2-7; the D gene is possibly TRBD1 (6 bases). Between the trimmed V and J ends, which lost 1 base and 5 bases, there was a span of 9 bases. Germline CDR1 LGHNA, CDR2 YSLEER. The CDR3 runs to 13 residues. This CDR3 is CASSQVQGNEQYF. The CDR3 nucleotides are TGCGCCAGCAGCCAAGTACAGGGAAACGAGCAGTACTTC.

At least ten counts were recorded for this clonotype. The chain combines TRBV7-9 with TRBJ1-1; D is unresolved. V was cut by 5 bases and J by 4 bases, with 8 bases left in between. CDR1 and CDR2 (germline): SEHNR, FQNEAQ (reference sequence). The CDR3 extends over 12 amino acids. For the CDR3, the DNA is TGTGCCAGCAGCCCAGGTATCACTGAAGCTTTCTTT. Amino acid sequence: CASSPGITEAFF.

This clonotype was counted many times. The chain carries TRBV15 and TRBJ2-7, with TRBD2 matching 7 bases. The length of the CDR3 is 14 residues. Germline assignment: CDR1 LNHNV and CDR2 YYDKDF (reference sequence). J lost 2 bases, V lost 8 bases, and 9 bases had no gene match. The CDR3 loop is CATSRGEGTYEQYF. For the CDR3, the DNA is TGTGCCACCTCCCGGGGGGAGGGGACCTACGAGCAGTACTTC.

This clonotype was counted a few times. The chain is built from TRBV5-1 and TRBJ2-5, with 9 bases identical to TRBD2. V was clipped by 5 bases and J by 5 bases; unmatched bases: 10. This CDR3 has 15 amino acids. Germline V CDR1 and CDR2: SGHRS, YFSETQ. CDR3 sequence (DNA): TGCGCCAGCAGTGGTCCCGCGGGGGGGCCGGAGACCCAGTACTTC. Translation: CASSGPAGGPETQYF.

The chain combines TRBV5-1 with TRBJ2-1; TRBD2 aligns across 8 bases. The V segment lost 4 bases and the J segment 14 bases; nucleotides outside the gene matches: 14. CDR3 length: 14 amino acids. Germline V gene lookup returns CDR1 SGHRS and CDR2 YFSETQ. The CDR3 DNA reads as TGCGCCAGCAGCCGAGCGGGGGCATGGGGATCGGAGTTCTTC. It encodes CASSRAGAWGSEFF.

This chain uses TRBV5-1 with TRBJ2-3; D is tentatively TRBD1 or TRBD2 (5 bases each). CDR3 size: 14 residues. V was cut by 4 bases and J by 3 bases, with 12 bases left in between. Germline V CDR1 and CDR2: SGHRS, YFSETQ. CDR3 bases: TGCGCCAGCAGCACGGGGACCAAAACAGATACGCAGTATTTT. It translates to CASSTGTKTDTQYF.

This clonotype appeared a few times. The rearrangement joins TRBV7-9 to TRBJ1-2, with TRBD1 matching 9 bases. Germline CDR1 is SEHNR and CDR2 is FQNEAQ (reference sequence). Trimming took 5 bases from V and 8 from J; bases not matched to a gene: 12. This CDR3 contains 15 residues. CDR3 in amino acids: CASSPPGTGLGGYTF. The CDR3 DNA follows: TGTGCCAGCAGCCCCCCCGGGACAGGGCTCGGGGGCTACACCTTC.

The chain uses TRBV3-1 and TRBJ2-5; 9 nucleotides line up with TRBD1. CDR3 length equals 17 residues. V shed 2 bases and J 4 bases; nucleotides not matched to a gene: 11. Germline V gene sequence: CDR1 LGHDT, CDR2 YNNKEL (reference sequence). CDR3 residues: CASSQKVVTGGRETQYF. The CDR3, as DNA: TGTGCCAGCAGCCAAAAGGTCGTGACAGGGGGGCGAGAGACCCAGTACTTC.

The table lists this clonotype with a few counts. This chain links TRBV20-1 with TRBJ1-1; D remains ambiguous. CDR3 length: 14 residues. The V and J ends lost 3 bases and 3 bases respectively, with 14 bases between them. Germline V CDR1 and CDR2: DFQATT, SNEGSKA (reference sequence). The CDR3 bases are TGCAGTGCTAGGTCTCCGGGTGTGTACACTGAAGCTTTCTTT. Translated: CSARSPGVYTEAFF.

This chain joins TRBV20-1 and TRBJ2-7; 8 nucleotides match TRBD1. The J segment lost 0 bases and the V segment lost 6 bases, leaving 7 bases of the junction unmatched. The CDR3 spans 14 residues. In germline, CDR1 is DFQATT, CDR2 SNEGSKA (reference sequence). This CDR3 is CSAGHRGSSYEQYF. The DNA of the CDR3 is TGCAGTGCGGGACACAGGGGGAGCTCCTACGAGCAGTACTTC.

At least ten counts were recorded for this clonotype. This chain joins TRBV15 and TRBJ2-5; 8 nucleotides align to TRBD1. The junction had 10 bases not matched to a gene; V was cut back by 5 bases and J by 2 bases. The CDR3 runs to 16 residues. Per germline, CDR1 LNHNV and CDR2 YYDKDF (reference sequence). For the CDR3, the DNA is TGTGCCACCAGCTCAATTCGACAGGGGCCTCAAGAGACCCAGTACTTC. Translating it yields CATSSIRQGPQETQYF. The full variable domain, in which reference TRBV15 and TRBJ2-5 provide the parts outside the CDR3, is DAMVIQNPRYQVTQFGKPVTLSCSQTLNHNVMYWYQQKSSQAPKLLFHYYDKDFNNEADTPDNFQSRRPNTSFCFLDIRSPGLGDTAMYLCATSSIRQGPQETQYFGPGTRLLVL.

The chain is built from TRBV7-9 and TRBJ1-2; D may be TRBD1 (6 bases). The ends were cut back, 1 base at V and 6 bases at J, with 12 bases in the middle. This CDR3 contains 14 residues. The germline CDR1 and CDR2 sequences are SEHNR and FQNEAQ (reference sequence). As DNA, the CDR3 is TGTGCCAGCAGCTTAGGAGGGACAAGCGATGGCTACACCTTC. This sequence encodes CASSLGGTSDGYTF.

This chain connects TRBV6-5 to TRBJ2-1; the D gene is possibly TRBD1 (5 bases). From germline, CDR1 is MNHEY and CDR2 SVGAGI. V lost 4 bases and J 7 bases, leaving 14 bases between the germline ends. This CDR3 has 14 residues. CDR3 residues: CASSSPGSWNEQFF. The CDR3 DNA reads as TGTGCCAGCAGTTCACCAGGGTCTTGGAATGAGCAGTTCTTC.

This clonotype was seen a handful of times. The chain uses TRBV7-9 and TRBJ1-1; D remains ambiguous. Germline V CDR1 and CDR2: SEHNR, FQNEAQ (reference sequence). Trimming removed 5 bases from V and 5 bases from J, with 12 bases in between. The CDR3 spans 13 residues. This chain's CDR3 is CASSTTPPTEAFF. As DNA, the CDR3 is TGTGCCAGCAGCACGACCCCACCGACTGAAGCTTTCTTT.

This clonotype appeared a few times. The rearrangement uses TRBV6-2 or TRBV6-3 and TRBJ1-5; D is undetermined. CDR1 is MNHEY, CDR2 SVGEGT, per germline. The V and J ends lost 2 bases and 5 bases respectively, with 10 bases between them. CDR3 size: 14 residues. The CDR3 reads CASSYVYPDQPQHF. The CDR3, as DNA: TGTGCCAGCAGTTACGTTTACCCGGATCAGCCCCAGCATTTT.